This TCR beta chain was captured by sequencing in a study of shared clonotypes between healthy human individuals. Background on the study: The people who gave samples were a couple of women and a few men aged 18 to 49.

The assay was run at deep level. Generated by immunoSEQ multiplex PCR, the TCRdb table keeps only in-frame clones and is missing some. The table lists 450,000 to 500,000 clones, more than 75% of them singletons. CDR1 is SGHTA, CDR2 FQGTGA, per germline. The CDR3 is made up of 16 amino acids. V shed 5 bases, J shed 2 bases, and the junction held 9 bases outside the gene matches. General study findings and limits: Depth of sequencing was expected to influence donor clonotype sharing.

A few counts support this clone. No antigen is known for it. The genes are TRBV7-3 and TRBJ2-1, with TRBD2 identical over 7 bases. The clonotype originates from a woman aged 40 to 50 in good health. Some clones in this sample may be carry-over from other donors' samples. Sequencing was done on a sample of PBMCs. The CDR3 spells CASSRNLAAAYNEQFF. The CDR3 nucleotides are TGTGCCAGCAGCCGAAACCTAGCGGCCGCCTACAATGAGCAGTTCTTC.